This TCR beta chain was recorded in a study of T cells in tuberculosis. Background on the study: Sequenced TCRs come from CD1B-GMM tetramer-binding T cells.

At study entry, adolescents had tuberculin skin tests and IGRA screening. On average around 100,000 T cells per donor were immunosequenced. Sequencing used immunoSEQ multiplex PCR; TCRdb keeps in-frame clones, though not all of them. Of roughly 28,000 clones listed, over 85% are singletons. The clonotype was recovered from a donor aged 10-35 years with latent tuberculosis or without tuberculosis infection. Sequenced input: PBMCs.

The CDR3 DNA reads TGTGCCAGCAGTAGTCCCGGGACTAGCGCCCAAAATGAGCAGTTCTTC. It encodes CASSSPGTSAQNEQFF. The rearrangement joins TRBV27 to TRBJ2-1, with TRBD2 matching 10 bases. The germline gives CDR1 MNHEY, CDR2 SMNVEV (reference sequence). This CDR3 is 16 amino acids long. V trimming: 5 bases; J trimming: 7 bases; junction bases outside the gene matches: 11.